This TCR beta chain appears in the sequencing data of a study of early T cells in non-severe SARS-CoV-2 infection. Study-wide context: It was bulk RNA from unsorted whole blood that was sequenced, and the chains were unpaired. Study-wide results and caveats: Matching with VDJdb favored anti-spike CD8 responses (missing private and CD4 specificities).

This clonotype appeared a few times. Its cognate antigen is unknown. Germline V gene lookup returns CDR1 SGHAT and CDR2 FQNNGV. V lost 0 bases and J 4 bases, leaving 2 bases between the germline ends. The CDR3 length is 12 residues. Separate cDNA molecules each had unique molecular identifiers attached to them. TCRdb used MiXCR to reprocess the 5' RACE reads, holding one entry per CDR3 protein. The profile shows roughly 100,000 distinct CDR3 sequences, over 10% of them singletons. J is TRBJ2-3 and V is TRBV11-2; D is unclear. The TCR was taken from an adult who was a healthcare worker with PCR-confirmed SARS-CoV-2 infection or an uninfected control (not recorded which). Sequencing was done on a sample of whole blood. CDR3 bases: TGTGCCAGCAGCTTAGATTCAGATACGCAGTATTTT. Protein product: CASSLDSDTQYF.